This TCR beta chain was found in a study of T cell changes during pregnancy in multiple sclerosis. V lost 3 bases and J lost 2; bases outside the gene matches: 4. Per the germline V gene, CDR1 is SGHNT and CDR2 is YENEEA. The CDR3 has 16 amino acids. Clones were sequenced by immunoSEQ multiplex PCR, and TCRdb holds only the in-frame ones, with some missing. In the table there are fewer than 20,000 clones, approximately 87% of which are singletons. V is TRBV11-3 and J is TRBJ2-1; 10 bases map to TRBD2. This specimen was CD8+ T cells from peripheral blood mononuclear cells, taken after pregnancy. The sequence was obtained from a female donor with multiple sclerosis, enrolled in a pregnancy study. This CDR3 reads CASSLSGGGTYNEQFF. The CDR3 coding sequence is TGTGCCAGCAGCTTGAGCGGGGGGGGTACCTACAATGAGCAGTTCTTC.